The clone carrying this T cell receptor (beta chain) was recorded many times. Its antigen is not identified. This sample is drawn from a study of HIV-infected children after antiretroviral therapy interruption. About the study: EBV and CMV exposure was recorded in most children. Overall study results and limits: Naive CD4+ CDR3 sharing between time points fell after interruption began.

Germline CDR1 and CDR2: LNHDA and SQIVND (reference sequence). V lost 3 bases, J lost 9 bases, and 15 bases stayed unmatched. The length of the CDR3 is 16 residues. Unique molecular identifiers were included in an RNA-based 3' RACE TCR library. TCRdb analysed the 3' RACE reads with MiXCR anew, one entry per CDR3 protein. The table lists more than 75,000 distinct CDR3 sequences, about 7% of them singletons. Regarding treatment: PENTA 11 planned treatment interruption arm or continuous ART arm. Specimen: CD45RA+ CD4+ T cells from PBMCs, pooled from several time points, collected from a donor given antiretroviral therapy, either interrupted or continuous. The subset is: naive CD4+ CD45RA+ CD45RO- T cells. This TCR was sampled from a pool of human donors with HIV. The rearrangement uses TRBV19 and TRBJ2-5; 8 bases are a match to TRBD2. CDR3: CASSIGPLAGGVPQYF. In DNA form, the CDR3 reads TGTGCCAGTAGTATTGGGCCCCTAGCGGGTGGGGTGCCCCAGTACTTC. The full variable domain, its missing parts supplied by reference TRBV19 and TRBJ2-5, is DGGITQSPKYLFRKEGQNVTLSCEQNLNHDAMYWYRQDPGQGLRLIYYSQIVNDFQKGDIAEGYSVSREKKESFPLTVTSAQKNPTAFYLCASSIGPLAGGVPQYFGPGTRLLVL.